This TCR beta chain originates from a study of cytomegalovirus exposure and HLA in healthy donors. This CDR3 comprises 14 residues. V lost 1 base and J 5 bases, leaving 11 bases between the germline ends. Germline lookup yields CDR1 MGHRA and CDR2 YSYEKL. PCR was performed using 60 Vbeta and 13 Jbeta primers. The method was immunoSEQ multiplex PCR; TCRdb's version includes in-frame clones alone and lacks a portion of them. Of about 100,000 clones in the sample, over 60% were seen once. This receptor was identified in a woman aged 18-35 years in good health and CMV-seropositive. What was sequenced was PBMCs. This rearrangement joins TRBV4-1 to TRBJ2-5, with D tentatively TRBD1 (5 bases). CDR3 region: CASSQGSGRETQYF. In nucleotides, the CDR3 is TGCGCCAGCAGCCAAGGTTCAGGGCGGGAGACCCAGTACTTC.